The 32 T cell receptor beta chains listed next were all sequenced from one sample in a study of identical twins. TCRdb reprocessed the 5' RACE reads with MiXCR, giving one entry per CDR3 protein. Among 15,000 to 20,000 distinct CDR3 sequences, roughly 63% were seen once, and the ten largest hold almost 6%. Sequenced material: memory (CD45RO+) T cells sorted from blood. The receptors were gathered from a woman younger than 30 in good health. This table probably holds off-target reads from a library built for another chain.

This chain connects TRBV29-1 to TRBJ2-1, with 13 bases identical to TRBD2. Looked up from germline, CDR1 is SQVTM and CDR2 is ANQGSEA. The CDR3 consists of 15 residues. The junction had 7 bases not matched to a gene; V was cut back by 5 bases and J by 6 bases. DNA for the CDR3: TGCAGCGTTACAACTAGCGGGAGGGCCTTCAATGAGCAGTTCTTC. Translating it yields CSVTTSGRAFNEQFF.

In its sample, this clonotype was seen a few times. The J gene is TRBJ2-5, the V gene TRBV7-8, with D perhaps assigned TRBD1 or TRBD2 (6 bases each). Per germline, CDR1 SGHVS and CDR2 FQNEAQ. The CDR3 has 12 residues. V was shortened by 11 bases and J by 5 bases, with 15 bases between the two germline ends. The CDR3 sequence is CALGGQVETQYF. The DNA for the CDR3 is TGTGCCCTCGGGGGCCAGGTCGAGACCCAGTACTTC.

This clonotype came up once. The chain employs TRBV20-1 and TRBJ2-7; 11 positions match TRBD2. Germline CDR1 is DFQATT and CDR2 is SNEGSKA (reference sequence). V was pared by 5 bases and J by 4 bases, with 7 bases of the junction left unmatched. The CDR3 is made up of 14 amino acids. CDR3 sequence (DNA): TGCAGTGCTCAAACACTAGCGGGGGTTTACGAGCAGTACTTC. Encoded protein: CSAQTLAGVYEQYF.

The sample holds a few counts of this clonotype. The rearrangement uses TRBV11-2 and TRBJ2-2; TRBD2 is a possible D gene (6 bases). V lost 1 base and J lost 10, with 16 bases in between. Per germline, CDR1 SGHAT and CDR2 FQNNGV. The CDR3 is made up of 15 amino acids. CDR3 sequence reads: CASSLGTTWSEELFF. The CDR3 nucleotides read TGTGCCAGCAGCTTAGGGACTACCTGGAGCGAGGAGCTGTTTTTT.

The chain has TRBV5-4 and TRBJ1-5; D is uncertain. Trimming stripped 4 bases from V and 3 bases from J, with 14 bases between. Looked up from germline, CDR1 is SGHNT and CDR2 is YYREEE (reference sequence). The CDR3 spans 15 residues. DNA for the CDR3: TGTGCCAGCAGCCCCGGGCCCAGCTCCAATCAGCCCCAGCATTTT. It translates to CASSPGPSSNQPQHF.

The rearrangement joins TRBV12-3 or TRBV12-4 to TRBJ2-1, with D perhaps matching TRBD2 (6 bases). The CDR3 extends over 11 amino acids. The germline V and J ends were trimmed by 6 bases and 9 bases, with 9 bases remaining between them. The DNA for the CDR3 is TGTGCCAGCAGCCCCGGGGGTGAGCAGTTCTTC. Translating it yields CASSPGGEQFF.

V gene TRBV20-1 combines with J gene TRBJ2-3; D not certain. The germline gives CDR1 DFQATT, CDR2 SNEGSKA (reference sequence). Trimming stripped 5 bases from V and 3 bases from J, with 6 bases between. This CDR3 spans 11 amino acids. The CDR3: CSALGTDTQYF. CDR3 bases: TGCAGTGCTCTCGGGACAGATACGCAGTATTTT.

The CDR3 region has the DNA TGTGCCAGCAGCTTGACGCCCCTCGCAGATACGCAGTATTTT. It encodes CASSLTPLADTQYF. V is TRBV11-3 and J is TRBJ2-3; D remains ambiguous. The V gene's germline CDR1 is SGHNT and CDR2 YENEEA. The ends were cut back, 3 bases at V and 4 bases at J, with 11 bases in the middle. The CDR3 consists of 14 residues.

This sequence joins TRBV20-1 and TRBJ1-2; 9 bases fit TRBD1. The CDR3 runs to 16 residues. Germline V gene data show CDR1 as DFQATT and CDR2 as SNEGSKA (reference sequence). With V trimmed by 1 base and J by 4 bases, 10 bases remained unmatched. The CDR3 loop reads CSARVPGQGRTYGYTF. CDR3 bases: TGCAGTGCTAGAGTTCCGGGACAGGGTAGAACCTATGGCTACACCTTC.

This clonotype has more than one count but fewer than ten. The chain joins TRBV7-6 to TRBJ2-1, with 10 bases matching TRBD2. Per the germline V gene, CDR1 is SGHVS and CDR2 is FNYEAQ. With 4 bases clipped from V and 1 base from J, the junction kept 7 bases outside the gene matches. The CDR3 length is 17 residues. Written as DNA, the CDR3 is TGTGCCAGCAGCTCGAGGACTAGCGGAACTTCCTACAATGAGCAGTTCTTC. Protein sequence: CASSSRTSGTSYNEQFF.

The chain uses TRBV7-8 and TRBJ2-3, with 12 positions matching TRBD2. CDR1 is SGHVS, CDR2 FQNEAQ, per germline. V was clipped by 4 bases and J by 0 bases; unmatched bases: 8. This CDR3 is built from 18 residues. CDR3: CASSSGTSGHSSTDTQYF. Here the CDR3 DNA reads TGTGCCAGCAGCTCCGGGACTAGCGGGCATTCTAGCACAGATACGCAGTATTTT.

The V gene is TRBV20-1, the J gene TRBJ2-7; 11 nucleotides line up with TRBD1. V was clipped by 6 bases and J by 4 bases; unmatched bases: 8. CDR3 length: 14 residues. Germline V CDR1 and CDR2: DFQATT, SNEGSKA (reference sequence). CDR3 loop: CSAPDRGPQYEQYF. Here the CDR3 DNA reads TGCAGTGCCCCGGACAGGGGGCCGCAGTACGAGCAGTACTTC.

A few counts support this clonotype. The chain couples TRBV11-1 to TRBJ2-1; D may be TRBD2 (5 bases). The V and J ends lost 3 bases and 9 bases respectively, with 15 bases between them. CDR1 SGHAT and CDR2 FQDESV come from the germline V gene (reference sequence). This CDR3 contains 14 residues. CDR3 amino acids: CASSFGELGAEQFF. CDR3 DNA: TGTGCCAGCAGCTTTGGAGAACTAGGTGCTGAGCAGTTCTTC.

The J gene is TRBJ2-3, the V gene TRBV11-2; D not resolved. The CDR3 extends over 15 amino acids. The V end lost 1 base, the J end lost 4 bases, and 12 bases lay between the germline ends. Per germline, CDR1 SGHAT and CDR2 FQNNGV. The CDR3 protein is CASSLGGVRPDTQYF. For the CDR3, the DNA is TGTGCCAGCAGCTTAGGGGGTGTACGGCCAGATACGCAGTATTTT.

For the CDR3, the DNA is TGTGCCAGCAGCCAAAAGGGGGACAGACTCGAGACCCAGTACTTC. Translation: CASSQKGDRLETQYF. This chain links TRBV14 with TRBJ2-5; 7 bases fit TRBD1. The ends lost 2 bases at V and 5 bases at J; junction bases unmatched: 8. This CDR3 contains 15 residues. Germline-derived CDR1 and CDR2 are SGHDN and FVKESK. Drawing the rest from reference TRBV14 and TRBJ2-5, the complete variable domain is EAGVTQFPSHSVIEKGQTVTLRCDPISGHDNLYWYRRVMGKEIKFLLHFVKESKQDESGMPNNRFLAERTGGTYSTLKVQPAELEDSGVYFCASSQKGDRLETQYFGPGTRLLVL.

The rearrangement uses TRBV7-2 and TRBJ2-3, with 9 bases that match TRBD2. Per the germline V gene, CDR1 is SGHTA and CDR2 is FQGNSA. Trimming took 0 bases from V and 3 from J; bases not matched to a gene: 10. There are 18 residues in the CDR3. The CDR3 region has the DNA TGTGCCAGCAGCTTAGCAACGACTAGCGGAAGGAAAACAGATACGCAGTATTTT. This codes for CASSLATTSGRKTDTQYF.

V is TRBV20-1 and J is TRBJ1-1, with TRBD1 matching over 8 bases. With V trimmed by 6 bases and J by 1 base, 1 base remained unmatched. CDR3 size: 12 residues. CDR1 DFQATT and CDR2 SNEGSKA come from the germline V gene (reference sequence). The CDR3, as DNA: TGCAGTGCCGACAGGGGGAACACTGAAGCTTTCTTT. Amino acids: CSADRGNTEAFF.

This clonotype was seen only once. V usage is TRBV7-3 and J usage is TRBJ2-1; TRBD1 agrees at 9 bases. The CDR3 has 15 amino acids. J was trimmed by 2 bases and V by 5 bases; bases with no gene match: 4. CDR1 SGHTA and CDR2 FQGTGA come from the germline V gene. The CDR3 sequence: CASSRTGGAYNEQFF. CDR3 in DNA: TGTGCCAGCAGCAGAACAGGGGGCGCCTACAATGAGCAGTTCTTC.

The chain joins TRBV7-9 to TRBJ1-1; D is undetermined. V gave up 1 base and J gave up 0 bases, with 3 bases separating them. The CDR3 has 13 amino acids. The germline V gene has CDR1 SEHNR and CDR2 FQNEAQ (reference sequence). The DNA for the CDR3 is TGTGCCAGCAGCTTAGTCGTGAACACTGAAGCTTTCTTT. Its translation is CASSLVVNTEAFF.

DNA of the CDR3: TGTGCCAGCAGCTTAGATCTGGGTAGCGGGGGCGAGACCCAGTACTTC. It specifies CASSLDLGSGGETQYF. This chain connects TRBV11-2 to TRBJ2-5; 9 bases align to TRBD2. CDR1 and CDR2 (germline): SGHAT, FQNNGV. J gave up 5 bases and V 0 bases, and 7 bases lay outside the gene matches. The CDR3 length is 16 residues.

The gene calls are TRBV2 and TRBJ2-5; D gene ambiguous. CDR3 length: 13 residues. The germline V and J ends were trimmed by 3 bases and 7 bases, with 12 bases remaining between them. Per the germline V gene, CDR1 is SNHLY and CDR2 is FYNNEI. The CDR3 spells CASSDGRVRTQYF. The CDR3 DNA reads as TGTGCCAGCAGTGATGGCCGCGTTCGGACCCAGTACTTC.

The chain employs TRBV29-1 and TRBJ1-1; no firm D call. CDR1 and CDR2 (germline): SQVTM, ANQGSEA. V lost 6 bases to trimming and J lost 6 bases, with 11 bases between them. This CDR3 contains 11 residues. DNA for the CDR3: TGCAGCGTCGAGACGGAAGCTGAAGCTTTCTTT. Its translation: CSVETEAEAFF.

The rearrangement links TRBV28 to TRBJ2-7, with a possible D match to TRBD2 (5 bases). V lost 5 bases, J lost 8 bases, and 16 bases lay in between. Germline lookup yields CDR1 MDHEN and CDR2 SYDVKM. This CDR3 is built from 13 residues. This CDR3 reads CASSHLEGSQQYF. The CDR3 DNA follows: TGTGCCAGCAGTCACCTGGAAGGGAGTCAGCAGTACTTC. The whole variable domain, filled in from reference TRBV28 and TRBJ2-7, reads DVKVTQSSRYLVKRTGEKVFLECVQDMDHENMFWYRQDPGLGLRLIYFSYDVKMKEKGDIPEGYSVSREKKERFSLILESASTNQTSMYLCASSHLEGSQQYFGPGTRLTVT.

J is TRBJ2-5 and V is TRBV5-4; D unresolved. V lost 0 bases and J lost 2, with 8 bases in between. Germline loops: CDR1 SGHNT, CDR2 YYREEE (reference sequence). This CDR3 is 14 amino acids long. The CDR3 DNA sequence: TGTGCCAGCAGCTTGGCTGCAAATCAAGAGACCCAGTACTTC. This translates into CASSLAANQETQYF.

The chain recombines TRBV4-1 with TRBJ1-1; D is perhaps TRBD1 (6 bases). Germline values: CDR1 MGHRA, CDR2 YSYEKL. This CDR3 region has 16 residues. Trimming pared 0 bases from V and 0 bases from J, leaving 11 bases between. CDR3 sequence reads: CASSQDQGHVNTEAFF. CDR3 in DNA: TGCGCCAGCAGCCAAGATCAGGGACACGTGAACACTGAAGCTTTCTTT.

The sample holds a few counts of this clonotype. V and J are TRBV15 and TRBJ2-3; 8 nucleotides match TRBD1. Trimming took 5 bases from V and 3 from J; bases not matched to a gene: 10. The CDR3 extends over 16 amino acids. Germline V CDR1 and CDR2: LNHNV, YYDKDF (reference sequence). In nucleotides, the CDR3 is TGTGCCACCAGCGGGGACAGGCCGAGACCGACAGATACGCAGTATTTT. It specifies CATSGDRPRPTDTQYF.

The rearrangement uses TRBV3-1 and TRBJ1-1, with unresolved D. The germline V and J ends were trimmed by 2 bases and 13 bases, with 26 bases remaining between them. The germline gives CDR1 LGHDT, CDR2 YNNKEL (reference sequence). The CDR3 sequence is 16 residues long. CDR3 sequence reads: CASSQSSKAEHKWLFF. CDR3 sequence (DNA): TGTGCCAGCAGCCAAAGTTCAAAGGCGGAGCACAAGTGGCTTTTCTTT.

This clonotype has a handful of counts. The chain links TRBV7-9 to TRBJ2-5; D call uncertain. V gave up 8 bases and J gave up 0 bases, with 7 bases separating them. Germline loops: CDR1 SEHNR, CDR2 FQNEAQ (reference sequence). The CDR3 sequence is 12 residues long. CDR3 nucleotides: TGTGCCAGCGGCCGGGACCAAGAGACCCAGTACTTC. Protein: CASGRDQETQYF.

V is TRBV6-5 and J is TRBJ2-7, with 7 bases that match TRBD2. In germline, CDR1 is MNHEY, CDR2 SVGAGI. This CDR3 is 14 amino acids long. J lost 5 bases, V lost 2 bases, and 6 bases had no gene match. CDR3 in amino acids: CASSYGLGVHEQYF. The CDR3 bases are TGTGCCAGCAGTTACGGACTAGGAGTACACGAGCAGTACTTC.

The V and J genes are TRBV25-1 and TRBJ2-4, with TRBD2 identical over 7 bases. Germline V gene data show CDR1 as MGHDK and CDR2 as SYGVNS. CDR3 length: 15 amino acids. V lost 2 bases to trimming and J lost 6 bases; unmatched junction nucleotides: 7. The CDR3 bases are TGTGCCAGCAGTGAAACGGGAGGAGGTCTAAACATTCAGTACTTC. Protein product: CASSETGGGLNIQYF.

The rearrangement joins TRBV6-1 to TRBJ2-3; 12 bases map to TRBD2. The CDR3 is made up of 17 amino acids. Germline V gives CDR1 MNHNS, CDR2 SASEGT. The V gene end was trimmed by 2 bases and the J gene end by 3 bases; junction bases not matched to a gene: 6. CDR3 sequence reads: CASSEPPGTSGTDTQYF. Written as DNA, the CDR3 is TGTGCCAGCAGTGAACCCCCCGGGACTAGCGGGACAGATACGCAGTATTTT.

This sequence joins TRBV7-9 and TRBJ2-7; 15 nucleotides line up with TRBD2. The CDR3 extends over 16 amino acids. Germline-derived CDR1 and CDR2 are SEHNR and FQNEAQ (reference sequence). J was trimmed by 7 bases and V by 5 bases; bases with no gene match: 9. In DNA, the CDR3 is TGTGCCAGCAGCCAGGGACTAGCGGGAGGTACGGGGGAGCAGTACTTC. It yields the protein CASSQGLAGGTGEQYF.